The 6 T cell receptor beta chains below come from one sample, sequenced in a study of beta chain features in type 1 diabetes. The investigators reverse transcribed all of the isolated RNA, so they sequenced expressed TCRB transcripts. Clones were sequenced by immunoSEQ multiplex PCR, and TCRdb holds only the in-frame ones, with some missing. Of about 900,000 clones in the sample, roughly 15% are singletons; the top ten hold about 0.02%. What was sequenced was naive CD4+ T cells from blood. The source of these receptors is a woman aged 18-35 years in good health.

The chain combines TRBV7-9 with TRBJ1-5; D is perhaps TRBD1 (6 bases). Germline CDR1 and CDR2: SEHNR and FQNEAQ (reference sequence). This CDR3 contains 13 residues. The V and J ends lost 6 bases and 7 bases respectively, with 13 bases between them. The DNA for the CDR3 is TGTGCCAGCAGTTGGAACAGGGACCAGCCCCAGCATTTT. Translated: CASSWNRDQPQHF.

The chain couples TRBV11-2 to TRBJ2-1, with TRBD1 matching over 9 bases. The CDR3 length is 13 residues. The V and J ends lost 7 bases and 7 bases, in that order; junction bases with no gene match: 5. CDR1 is SGHAT and CDR2 is FQNNGV in the germline V gene. The CDR3 region is CASTGQGSNEQFF. The CDR3 region has the DNA TGTGCCAGCACTGGACAGGGGTCTAATGAGCAGTTCTTC.

This clone was detected only a few times. The chain recombines TRBV28 with TRBJ2-4; TRBD2 might be the D (6 bases). Looked up from germline, CDR1 is MDHEN and CDR2 is SYDVKM. CDR3 length equals 17 residues. V was shortened by 3 bases and J by 0 bases, with 15 bases between the two germline ends. CDR3 DNA sequence: TGTGCCAGCAGTTTGACTAGATCCTCTCTAGCCAAAAACATTCAGTACTTC. This translates into CASSLTRSSLAKNIQYF.

CDR3 nucleotides: TGTGCCAGCAGTCCGGACAGGGGGTCGTGGTATGGCTACACCTTC. This encodes CASSPDRGSWYGYTF. The rearrangement uses TRBV2 and TRBJ1-2; 10 nucleotides match TRBD1. The CDR3 contains 15 residues. The ends lost 5 bases at V and 5 bases at J; junction bases unmatched: 8. Germline V gives CDR1 SNHLY, CDR2 FYNNEI.

The chain has TRBV6-5 and TRBJ1-4, with unresolved D. Germline CDR1 reads MNHEY; CDR2 reads SVGAGI. V lost 5 bases to trimming and J lost 8 bases, with 9 bases between them. The CDR3 runs 12 residues. CDR3 sequence: CASSPLGEKLFF. The CDR3 DNA follows: TGTGCCAGCAGTCCCTTGGGGGAAAAACTGTTTTTT.

This rearrangement joins TRBV6-5 to TRBJ1-2, with D possibly being TRBD1 (6 bases). Trimming left V 6 bases short and J 0 bases short, with 11 bases between. This CDR3 is built from 14 residues. Germline V gene sequence: CDR1 MNHEY, CDR2 SVGAGI. The CDR3 sequence is CASRARQANYGYTF. The CDR3 DNA follows: TGTGCCAGCAGGGCCCGACAGGCTAACTATGGCTACACCTTC.